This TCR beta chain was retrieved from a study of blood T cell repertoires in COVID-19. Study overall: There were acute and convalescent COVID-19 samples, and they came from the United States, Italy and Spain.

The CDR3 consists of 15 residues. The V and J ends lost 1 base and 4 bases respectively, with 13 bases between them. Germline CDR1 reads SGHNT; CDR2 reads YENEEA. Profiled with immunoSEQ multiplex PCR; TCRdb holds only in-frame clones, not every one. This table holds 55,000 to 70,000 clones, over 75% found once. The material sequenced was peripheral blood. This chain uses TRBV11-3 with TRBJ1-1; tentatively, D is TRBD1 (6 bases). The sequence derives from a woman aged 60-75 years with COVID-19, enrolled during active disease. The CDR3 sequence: CASSLGQGWVTEAFF. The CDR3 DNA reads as TGTGCCAGCAGCTTAGGGCAGGGGTGGGTCACTGAAGCTTTCTTT. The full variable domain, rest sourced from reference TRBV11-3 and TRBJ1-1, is EAGVVQSPRYKIIEKKQPVAFWCNPISGHNTLYWYLQNLGQGPELLIRYENEEAVDDSQLPKDRFSAERLKGVDSTLKIQPAELGDSAVYLCASSLGQGWVTEAFFGQGTRLTVV.